This is a list of T cell receptor beta chains from one sample in a study of graft-versus-host responses after intestinal transplantation. Their cognate antigens are unknown. Profiling relied on immunoSEQ multiplex PCR, and the TCRdb table lists in-frame clones only, not all of them. The sample contains some 110,000 clones, about 90% of which appear only once. The sample here was unstimulated CD4+ T cells sorted from spleen or lymph node cells, taken before intestinal transplant. Receptors originate from a human donor who received an intestinal transplant. Both conserved end residues are part of each CDR3. The order of the fields is V gene, J gene, D gene, clone size, CDR3 DNA, CDR3 protein. D genes are given only for firm matches. Clone size appears in some rows only: once, few, many, or a class for an expanded clone.

TRBV9	TRBJ1-4	TRBD1	once	TGTGCCAGCAGCGCAATTGTCGGGACAGGGCTAGAAAAACTGTTTTTT	CASSAIVGTGLEKLFF
TRBV30	TRBJ1-2	TRBD1	.	TGTGCCTGGAGTGCCCAGACAGGGAACTATGGCTACACCTTC	CAWSAQTGNYGYTF
TRBV6-1	TRBJ2-7	TRBD1	.	TGTGCCAGCAGAGACAGGGGGAGGAGCTCCTACGAGCAGTACTTC	CASRDRGRSSYEQYF
TRBV4-2	TRBJ1-1	.	.	TGTGCCAGTACCCGAATGGGGTCGATGAACACTGAAGCTTTCTTT	CASTRMGSMNTEAFF
TRBV4-1	TRBJ2-5	.	few	TGCGCCAGCAGCCAGGAGTACCAAGAGACCCAGTACTTC	CASSQEYQETQYF
TRBV7-9	TRBJ2-1	TRBD2	.	TGTGCCAGCAGCTTGGGACTAGCGGGGACCAATGAGCAGTTCTTC	CASSLGLAGTNEQFF
TRBV7-2	TRBJ2-3	.	few	TGTGCCAGCAGCGCTGGACTGGGCACAGATACGCAGTATTTT	CASSAGLGTDTQYF
TRBV5-4	TRBJ2-5	.	.	TGTGCCAGCAGCTTGGGACTTTCCGGGAAGGAGACCCAGTACTTC	CASSLGLSGKETQYF
TRBV2	TRBJ2-2	.	.	TGTGCCAGCAGTGGACAGTACACCGGGGAGCTGTTTTTT	CASSGQYTGELFF
TRBV5-1	TRBJ2-1	TRBD2	once	TGCGCCAGCAGCCGTCGGGCGGGAGACGAGCAGTTCTTC	CASSRRAGDEQFF
TRBV19	TRBJ2-5	TRBD2	.	TGTGCCAGTAGTCATAGCGGGGGGGCGGAGACCCAGTACTTC	CASSHSGGAETQYF
TRBV5-4	TRBJ2-7	TRBD2	.	TGTGCCAGCAGCCAAACCGGGACTAGTGACTCGAGCTCCTACGAGCAGTACTTC	CASSQTGTSDSSSYEQYF
TRBV7-2	TRBJ2-3	.	.	TGTGCCAGCAGCTTAGGTTTTCCAGGCCTGGGGACAGATACGCAGTATTTT	CASSLGFPGLGTDTQYF
TRBV5-1	TRBJ2-7	TRBD2	.	TGCGCCAGCAGCTTCCTAGCGGGAGGGGGTTACGAGCAGTACTTC	CASSFLAGGGYEQYF
TRBV7-2	TRBJ1-2	.	.	TGTGCCAGCAGCTCGATGACAGGAATCTATGGCTACACCTTC	CASSSMTGIYGYTF
TRBV5-1	TRBJ1-2	.	.	TGCGCCAGCAGCCTTAACGGACAGATTTTCTATGGCTACACCTTC	CASSLNGQIFYGYTF
TRBV4-2	TRBJ2-1	TRBD1	.	TGTGCCAGCAGCCGAGCAGGACAGGCCACAAACAATGAGCAGTTCTTC	CASSRAGQATNNEQFF
TRBV6-1	TRBJ1-2	.	few	TGTGCCAGCAGTGAGGGGGCAGCCCAGGACTATGGCTACACCTTC	CASSEGAAQDYGYTF
TRBV2	TRBJ2-6	.	few	TGTGCCAGCAGTGAAGGGTTCTACTCCGGGGCCAACGTCCTGACTTTC	CASSEGFYSGANVLTF
TRBV5-5	TRBJ2-7	.	once	TGTGCCAGCAGAGGGACGGGATCCTACGAGCAGTACTTC	CASRGTGSYEQYF
TRBV18	TRBJ2-3	.	once	TGTGCCAGCTCACCACTTACTAGCCCCACAGATACGCAGTATTTT	CASSPLTSPTDTQYF
TRBV4-1	TRBJ2-1	TRBD2	.	TGCGCCAGCAGCCAGCCCTACTTAGCGGGGGGATACAATGAGCAGTTCTTC	CASSQPYLAGGYNEQFF
TRBV5-6	TRBJ2-4	.	.	TGTGCCAGCAGCTTGGTGGCGGCGGTGCCCAAAAACATTCAGTACTTC	CASSLVAAVPKNIQYF
TRBV10-3	TRBJ2-5	TRBD2	.	TGTGCCATCGGGGGATTAGCGGGAGGCCCGGGGGAGACCCAGTACTTC	CAIGGLAGGPGETQYF